These 5 T cell receptor beta chains were sequenced from one sample in a study of early T cells in non-severe SARS-CoV-2 infection (dated by TCRdb to 2020 to 2022). Libraries were prepared through 5' RACE. Sequenced using a NextSeq 500. TCRdb reprocessing: public reads trimmed at Q25 with fastp, clones called with MiXCR, in-frame beta chains kept. A single entry per CDR3 protein holds the most common genes and DNA from its merged rows. Here the sample has about 83,000 distinct CDR3 sequences; 9% to 15% occur a single time. The ten top clones hold approximately 7% of the sample. The sample taken for sequencing was whole blood. These receptors originate from an adult who was a healthcare worker with PCR-confirmed SARS-CoV-2 infection or an uninfected control (not recorded which).

The chain combines TRBV18 with TRBJ1-3; unclear D gene. Germline V gene data show CDR1 as KGHSH and CDR2 as LQKENI. Trimming pared 4 bases from V and 0 bases from J, leaving 16 bases between. CDR3 length: 17 amino acids. The CDR3: CASSQIDLGNSGNTIYF. The CDR3 DNA sequence: TGTGCCAGCTCACAAATTGACCTGGGGAACTCTGGAAACACCATATATTTT.

J is TRBJ1-5 and V is TRBV6-2 or TRBV6-3, with 7 bases fitting TRBD1. CDR1 and CDR2 (germline): MNHEY, SVGEGT. The CDR3 runs to 17 residues. V lost 4 bases and J lost 1; bases outside the gene matches: 10. CDR3 in amino acids: CASSWGIGGNSNQPQHF. CDR3 DNA sequence: TGTGCCAGCAGTTGGGGGATAGGGGGCAACAGCAATCAGCCCCAGCATTTT.

This clonotype was observed a handful of times. The chain combines TRBV30 with TRBJ2-1, with 7 bases lining up with TRBD2. Germline-derived CDR1 and CDR2 are GTSNPN and SVGIG (reference sequence). V lost 0 bases, J lost 4 bases, and 6 bases stayed unmatched. CDR3 length: 15 residues. CDR3 protein: CAWSVRDYLYNEQFF. CDR3 DNA sequence: TGTGCCTGGAGTGTGAGGGACTATCTGTACAATGAGCAGTTCTTC.

In this sample, this clonotype turned up many times. This chain joins TRBV19 and TRBJ2-1; 11 bases match TRBD2. Trimming at V came to 2 bases and at J to 8 bases, leaving 2 bases not matched to a gene. The CDR3 is 14 amino acids. CDR1 is LNHDA, CDR2 SQIVND, per germline (reference sequence). The CDR3: CASSITSGSHEQFF. In DNA form, the CDR3 reads TGTGCCAGTAGTATAACTAGCGGGAGTCATGAGCAGTTCTTC.

The chain uses TRBV4-2 and TRBJ1-1, with 7 nucleotides matching TRBD1. Germline CDR1 reads LGHNA; CDR2 reads YNFKEQ. The CDR3 loop spans 14 amino acids. The J segment lost 1 base and the V segment lost 4 bases, leaving 3 bases of the junction unmatched. CDR3 residues: CASSRRTGNTEAFF. Here the CDR3 DNA reads TGTGCCAGCAGCCGGAGGACAGGGAACACTGAAGCTTTCTTT.